Below, one T cell receptor beta chain is given with its context. These data originate in a study of blood T cell repertoires in COVID-19. V lost 6 bases, J lost 0 bases, and 5 bases stayed unmatched. Germline CDR1 reads ENHRY; CDR2 reads SYGVKD. This CDR3 contains 14 residues. Participant age was roughly 18 to 90 years, and participants resided in fewer than 25 US areas. Assignment of participants to cohorts was predicated upon participant-reported clinical history. In the original analysis: The assay estimated nucleated cells by amplifying reference gene primers. Clones were read by immunoSEQ multiplex PCR, and TCRdb kept only the in-frame ones, dropping some. V, J and clone size were drawn from that table, and D and trimming were deduced from the DNA. The data show fewer than 500,000 clones, roughly 90% seen once.

This receptor was identified in a woman aged 25 to 45 with acute COVID-19. The chain carries TRBV10-3 and TRBJ2-7, with TRBD1 matching 7 bases. Sequenced material: PBMCs or T cells enriched from blood (not recorded which). The CDR3 region has the DNA TGTGCCATCAGCCGGGACAGAGTCTCCTACGAGCAGTACTTC. Protein: CAISRDRVSYEQYF.